This T cell receptor (beta chain) was documented in a study of T cells after posttransplantation cyclophosphamide (dated by TCRdb to the mid-2010s). A note on the overall study: Using TRB sequencing, the study followed how the T cell repertoire rebuilt after myeloablative bone marrow transplantation with posttransplantation cyclophosphamide given as GVHD prophylaxis. In 3 patients, up to roughly 3 additional blood samples taken between 2 and 5.2 years after transplant also underwent TRB sequencing, as did pretransplant blood from a handful of patients. Because TRA and TRB clonality correlated tightly in roughly 10 samples, the subsequent TCR analyses were limited to TRB only. Public TRB sequences were queried against a database of over 3,000 sequences associated with responses to pathogens, tumor antigens, self-antigens and alloantigens. Antigen receptor sequencing was done on samples from 35 to 40 PTCy-treated patients and from approximately 17 related bone marrow donors of those patients. TRB sequencing was performed on blood from all 35 or so PTCy patients with 1-year posttransplant specimens. Overall study outcomes, separate from this receptor: Across the 45 to 55 patients, TRB clonality was highly associated with recipient CMV seropositivity and CMV reactivation, and diversity with PTCy was similar to that in the CNI/methotrexate controls. At 1-2 months, donor-recipient similarity was low but rose over the first year, and the later blood repertoires were often dominated by donor CD8+ memory clones. The TRB repertoires of T cells infiltrating skin or the GI tract showed only limited overlap with the TRB repertoires found in blood.

The germline V gene supplies CDR1 SGHTA and CDR2 FQGNSA. V sheds 5 bases and J sheds 4 bases, leaving 15 bases between their ends. Spanning cysteine to phenylalanine, the CDR3 consists of 15 amino acids. Just the 45-base CDR3 DNA is kept, in frame starting at base 1. Genomic DNA was the input for TRB sequencing, which was run either with the immunoSEQ assay at survey resolution or with the hsTCRB kit. Per the authors' processing: The immunoSEQ software handled initial read processing, and the LymphoSeq R package was used for repertoire analyses. For each TRB dataset, clonality was calculated as 1 minus normalized Shannon entropy, and the Gini coefficient was computed as well. To infer phenotypes in unsorted samples, TRB sequences from sorted subsets of the recipient or donor were mapped onto unsorted samples from the same recipient. This immuneACCESS table, as held by TCRdb, lists in-frame sequences with V and J called but not all clones. Of the missing ones, under half trace to an unresolved V gene in checked studies; the others have no known cause. Clone size and the V and J calls come from that table; the DNA yielded D and trimming. This sample lists some 20,000 clones; 95% to 98% were detected once. The ten largest account for roughly 0.17% of the sample.

Viable CD3+CD4+ or CD3+CD8+ cells that were CCR7+CD45RA+CD45RO-CD95-CD27+CD28+ were defined as naive T cells. Peripheral blood samples were provided by related bone marrow donors on the day of marrow donation. Peripheral blood and bone marrow mononuclear cells were isolated by Ficoll-Hypaque density centrifugation and were cryopreserved. CD4+ and CD8+ T cells, including naive and memory subsets, were sorted by FACS on a FACSAria II. Worth noting for this clone: It has no known antigen specificity. Base-call qualities are not available, and no considerably larger clone is one nucleotide away.

The V and J segments used are TRBV7-2 and TRBJ2-1; TRBD1 could be the D gene, as 6 bases match. This clonotype was sampled from a middle-aged man in good health, CMV-negative, and a related stem cell transplant donor. Sequenced: naive CD4+ T cells sorted from PBMCs. The DNA reads TGTGCCAGCAGCCGGAGCAGGGGAGAGTACAATGAGCAGTTCTTC. This encodes CASSRSRGEYNEQFF.